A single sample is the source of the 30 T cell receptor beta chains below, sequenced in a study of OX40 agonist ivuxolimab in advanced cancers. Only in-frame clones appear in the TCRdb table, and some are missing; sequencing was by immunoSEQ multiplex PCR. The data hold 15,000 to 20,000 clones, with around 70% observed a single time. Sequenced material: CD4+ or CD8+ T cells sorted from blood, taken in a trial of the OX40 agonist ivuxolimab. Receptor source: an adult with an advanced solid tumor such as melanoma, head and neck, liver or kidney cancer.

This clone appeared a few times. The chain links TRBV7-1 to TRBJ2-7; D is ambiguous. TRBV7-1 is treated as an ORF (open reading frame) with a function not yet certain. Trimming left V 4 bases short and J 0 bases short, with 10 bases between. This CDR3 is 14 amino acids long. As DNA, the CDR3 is TGTGCCAGCAGCTTAGGCTTGAGCTCCTACGAGCAGTACTTC. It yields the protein CASSLGLSSYEQYF.

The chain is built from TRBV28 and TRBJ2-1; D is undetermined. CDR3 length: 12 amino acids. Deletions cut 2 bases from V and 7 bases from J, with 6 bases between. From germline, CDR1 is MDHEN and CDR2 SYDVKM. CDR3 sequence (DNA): TGTGCCAGCAGTTTAACCGAAAATGAGCAGTTCTTC. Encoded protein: CASSLTENEQFF. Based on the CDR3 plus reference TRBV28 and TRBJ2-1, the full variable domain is DVKVTQSSRYLVKRTGEKVFLECVQDMDHENMFWYRQDPGLGLRLIYFSYDVKMKEKGDIPEGYSVSREKKERFSLILESASTNQTSMYLCASSLTENEQFFGPGTRLTVL.

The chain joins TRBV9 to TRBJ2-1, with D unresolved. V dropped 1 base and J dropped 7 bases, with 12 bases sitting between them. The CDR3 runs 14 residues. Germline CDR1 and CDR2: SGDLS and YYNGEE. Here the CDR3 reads CASSVFSAENEQFF. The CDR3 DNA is TGTGCCAGCAGCGTATTCTCGGCAGAAAATGAGCAGTTCTTC.

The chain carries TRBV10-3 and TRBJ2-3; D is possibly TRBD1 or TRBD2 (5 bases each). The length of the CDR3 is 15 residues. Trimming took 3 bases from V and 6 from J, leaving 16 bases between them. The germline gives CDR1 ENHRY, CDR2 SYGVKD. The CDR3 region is CAISEGVGPGDTQYF. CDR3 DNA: TGTGCCATCAGTGAAGGGGTCGGGCCGGGGGATACGCAGTATTTT.

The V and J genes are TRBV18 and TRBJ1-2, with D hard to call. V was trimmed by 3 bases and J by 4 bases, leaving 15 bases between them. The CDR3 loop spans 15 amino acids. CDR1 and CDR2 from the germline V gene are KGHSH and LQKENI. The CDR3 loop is CASSPPEGNTYGYTF. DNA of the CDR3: TGTGCCAGCTCACCCCCGGAAGGGAACACCTATGGCTACACCTTC.

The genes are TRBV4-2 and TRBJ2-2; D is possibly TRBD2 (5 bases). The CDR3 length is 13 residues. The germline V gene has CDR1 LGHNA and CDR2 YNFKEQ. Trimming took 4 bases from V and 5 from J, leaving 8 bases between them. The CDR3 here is CASSLSGTGELFF. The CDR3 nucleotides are TGTGCCAGCAGCCTGTCGGGAACCGGGGAGCTGTTTTTT.

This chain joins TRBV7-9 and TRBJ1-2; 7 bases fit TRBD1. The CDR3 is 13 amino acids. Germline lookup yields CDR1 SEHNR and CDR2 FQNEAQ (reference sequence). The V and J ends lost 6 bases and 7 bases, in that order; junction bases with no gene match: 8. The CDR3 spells CASRVTGAVGYTF. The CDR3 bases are TGTGCCAGCAGAGTTACAGGGGCGGTTGGCTACACCTTC.

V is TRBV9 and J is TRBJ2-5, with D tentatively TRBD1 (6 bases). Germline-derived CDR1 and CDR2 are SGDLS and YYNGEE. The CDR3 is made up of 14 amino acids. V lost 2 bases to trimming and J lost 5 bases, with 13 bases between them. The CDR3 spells CASSVNRDPETQYF. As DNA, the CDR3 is TGTGCCAGCAGCGTTAACAGGGATCCGGAGACCCAGTACTTC.

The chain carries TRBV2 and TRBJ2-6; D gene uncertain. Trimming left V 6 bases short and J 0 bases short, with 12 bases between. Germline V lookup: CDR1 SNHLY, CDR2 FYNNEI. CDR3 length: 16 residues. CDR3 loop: CASSKGRDSGANVLTF. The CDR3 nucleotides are TGTGCCAGCAGCAAGGGCCGAGACTCTGGGGCCAACGTCCTGACTTTC.

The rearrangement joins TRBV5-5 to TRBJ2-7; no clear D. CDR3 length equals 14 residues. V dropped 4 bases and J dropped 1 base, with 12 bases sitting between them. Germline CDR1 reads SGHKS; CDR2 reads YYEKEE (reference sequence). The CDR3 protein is CASSPDVLSYEQYF. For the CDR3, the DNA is TGTGCCAGCAGCCCGGATGTTCTGTCCTACGAGCAGTACTTC.

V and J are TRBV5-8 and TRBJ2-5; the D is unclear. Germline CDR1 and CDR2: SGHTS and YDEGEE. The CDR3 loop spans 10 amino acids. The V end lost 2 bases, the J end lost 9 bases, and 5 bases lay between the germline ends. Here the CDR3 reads CASSLWPQYF. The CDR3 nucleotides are TGTGCCAGCAGCTTATGGCCCCAGTACTTC.

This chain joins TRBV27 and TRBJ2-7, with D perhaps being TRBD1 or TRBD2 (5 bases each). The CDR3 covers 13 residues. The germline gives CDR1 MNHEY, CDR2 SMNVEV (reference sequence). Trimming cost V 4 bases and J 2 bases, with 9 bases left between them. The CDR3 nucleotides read TGTGCCAGCAGTTCGGGACGGACCTACGAGCAGTACTTC. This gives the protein CASSSGRTYEQYF.

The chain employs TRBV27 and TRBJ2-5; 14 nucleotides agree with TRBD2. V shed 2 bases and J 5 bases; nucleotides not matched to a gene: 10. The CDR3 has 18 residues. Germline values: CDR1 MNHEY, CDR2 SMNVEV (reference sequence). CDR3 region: CASSLQGLAGAGFETQYF. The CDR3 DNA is TGTGCCAGCAGTTTACAGGGACTAGCGGGAGCAGGGTTCGAGACCCAGTACTTC.

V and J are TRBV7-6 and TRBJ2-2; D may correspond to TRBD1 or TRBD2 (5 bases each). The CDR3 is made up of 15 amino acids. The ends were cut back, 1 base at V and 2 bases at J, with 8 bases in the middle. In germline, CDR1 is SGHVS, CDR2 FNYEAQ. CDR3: CASSLGGTNTGELFF. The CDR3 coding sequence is TGTGCCAGCAGCTTAGGGGGGACCAACACCGGGGAGCTGTTTTTT.

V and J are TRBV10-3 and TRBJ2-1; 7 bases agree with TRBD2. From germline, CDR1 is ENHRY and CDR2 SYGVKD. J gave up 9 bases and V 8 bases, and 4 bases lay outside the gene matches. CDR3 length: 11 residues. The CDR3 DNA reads TGTGCCATCGCGGGAGAGTCTGAGCAGTTCTTC. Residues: CAIAGESEQFF.

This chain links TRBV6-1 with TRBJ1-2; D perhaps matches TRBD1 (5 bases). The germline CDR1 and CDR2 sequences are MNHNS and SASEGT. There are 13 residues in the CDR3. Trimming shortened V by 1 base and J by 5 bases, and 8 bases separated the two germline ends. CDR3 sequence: CASSEGRAYGYTF. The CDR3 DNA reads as TGTGCCAGCAGTGAAGGCAGGGCTTATGGCTACACCTTC.

The CDR3 region has the DNA TGTGCCAGCAGCTTAGATTGGGGTACCGCGGGTACTAGCACAGATACGCAGTATTTT. As protein: CASSLDWGTAGTSTDTQYF. The V and J genes are TRBV11-2 and TRBJ2-3, with D possibly TRBD2 on 5 matching bases. Trimming took off 0 bases at V and 0 bases at J, with 19 bases between the two ends. CDR3 length: 19 amino acids. The germline CDR1 and CDR2 sequences are SGHAT and FQNNGV.

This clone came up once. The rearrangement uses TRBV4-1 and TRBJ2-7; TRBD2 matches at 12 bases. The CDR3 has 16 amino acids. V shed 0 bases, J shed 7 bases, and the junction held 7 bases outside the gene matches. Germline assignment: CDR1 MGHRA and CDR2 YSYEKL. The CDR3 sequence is CASSQDSASGRVEQYF. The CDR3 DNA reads TGCGCCAGCAGCCAAGATAGCGCTAGCGGGAGGGTGGAGCAGTACTTC.

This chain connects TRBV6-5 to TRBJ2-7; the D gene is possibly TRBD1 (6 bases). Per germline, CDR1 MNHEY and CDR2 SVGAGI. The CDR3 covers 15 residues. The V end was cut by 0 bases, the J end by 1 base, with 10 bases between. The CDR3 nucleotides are TGTGCCAGCAGTTACTCGACAGGACCGTCCTACGAGCAGTACTTC. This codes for CASSYSTGPSYEQYF.

The CDR3: CASSLSLGAGEKLFF. CDR3 bases: TGTGCCAGCAGTTTATCTTTGGGGGCTGGGGAAAAACTGTTTTTT. V is TRBV27 and J is TRBJ1-4; D is possibly TRBD1 (6 bases). Trimming removed 0 bases from V and 8 bases from J, with 13 bases in between. Germline V gene sequence: CDR1 MNHEY, CDR2 SMNVEV (reference sequence). The CDR3 covers 15 residues.

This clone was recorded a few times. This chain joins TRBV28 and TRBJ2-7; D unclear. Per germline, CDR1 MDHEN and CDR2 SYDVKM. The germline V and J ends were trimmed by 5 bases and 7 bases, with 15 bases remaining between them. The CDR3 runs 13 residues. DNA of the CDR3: TGTGCCAGCAGTCTAACCAACCTTGGGGAGCAGTACTTC. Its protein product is CASSLTNLGEQYF.

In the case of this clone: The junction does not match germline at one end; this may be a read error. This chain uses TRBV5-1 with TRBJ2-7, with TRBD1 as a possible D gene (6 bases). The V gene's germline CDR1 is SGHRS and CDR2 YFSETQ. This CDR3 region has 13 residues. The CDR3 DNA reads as TGTGCCAGCAGCTTGGGGGCCTACTACGAGCAGTACTTC. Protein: CASSLGAYYEQYF.

CDR3 region: CASSFPGTGGEGRTDTQYF. CDR3 coding DNA: TGTGCCAGCAGCTTCCCCGGGACAGGGGGCGAAGGACGCACAGATACGCAGTATTTT. The rearrangement links TRBV11-2 to TRBJ2-3; 12 bases are shared with TRBD1. V was pared by 3 bases and J by 1 base, with 11 bases of the junction left unmatched. The CDR3 contains 19 residues. Per germline, CDR1 SGHAT and CDR2 FQNNGV.

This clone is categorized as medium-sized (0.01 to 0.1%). The CDR3 here is CASSPGLAGYYEQYF. The CDR3 DNA is TGTGCCAGCAGCCCCGGACTAGCGGGCTACTACGAGCAGTACTTC. The chain carries TRBV7-7 and TRBJ2-7; TRBD2 agrees at 11 bases. Per the germline V gene, CDR1 is SSHAT and CDR2 is FNYEAQ (reference sequence). V shed 5 bases and J 3 bases; nucleotides not matched to a gene: 6. This CDR3 has 15 residues. The full variable domain, its missing parts supplied by reference TRBV7-7 and TRBJ2-7, is GAGVSQSPRYKVTKRGQDVTLRCDPISSHATLYWYQQALGQGPEFLTYFNYEAQPDKSGLPSDRFSAERPEGSISTLTIQRTEQRDSAMYRCASSPGLAGYYEQYFGPGTRLTVT.

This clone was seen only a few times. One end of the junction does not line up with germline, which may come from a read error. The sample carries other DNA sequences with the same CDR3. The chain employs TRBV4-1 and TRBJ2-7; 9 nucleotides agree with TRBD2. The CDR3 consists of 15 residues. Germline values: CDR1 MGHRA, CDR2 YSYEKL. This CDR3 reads CASSQEVAGAYEQYF. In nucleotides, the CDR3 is TGTGCCAGCAGCCAAGAAGTAGCGGGGGCCTACGAGCAGTACTTC.

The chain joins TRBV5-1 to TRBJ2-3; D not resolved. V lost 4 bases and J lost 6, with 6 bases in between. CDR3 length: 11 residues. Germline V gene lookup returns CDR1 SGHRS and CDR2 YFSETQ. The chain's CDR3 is CASSSSDTQYF. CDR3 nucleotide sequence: TGCGCCAGCAGCAGCAGTGATACGCAGTATTTT.

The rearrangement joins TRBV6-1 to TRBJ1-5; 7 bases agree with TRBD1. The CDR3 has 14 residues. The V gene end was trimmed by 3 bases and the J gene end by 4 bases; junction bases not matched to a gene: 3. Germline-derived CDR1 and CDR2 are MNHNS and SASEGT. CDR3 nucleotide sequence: TGTGCCAGCAGTGAGGGACAGTATAATCAGCCCCAGCATTTT. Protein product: CASSEGQYNQPQHF.

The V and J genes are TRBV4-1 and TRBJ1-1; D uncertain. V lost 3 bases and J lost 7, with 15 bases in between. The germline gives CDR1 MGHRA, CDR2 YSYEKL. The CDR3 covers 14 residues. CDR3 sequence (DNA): TGCGCCAGCAGCCATGCCGGCTCTGAGGGTGAAGCTTTCTTT. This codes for CASSHAGSEGEAFF.

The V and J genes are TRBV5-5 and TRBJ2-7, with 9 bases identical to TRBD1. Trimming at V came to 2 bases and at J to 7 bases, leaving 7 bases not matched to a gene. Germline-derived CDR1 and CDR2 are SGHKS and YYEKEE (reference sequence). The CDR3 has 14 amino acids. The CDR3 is CASSFRDRVVEQYF. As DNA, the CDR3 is TGTGCCAGCAGCTTCCGGGACAGGGTCGTGGAGCAGTACTTC.

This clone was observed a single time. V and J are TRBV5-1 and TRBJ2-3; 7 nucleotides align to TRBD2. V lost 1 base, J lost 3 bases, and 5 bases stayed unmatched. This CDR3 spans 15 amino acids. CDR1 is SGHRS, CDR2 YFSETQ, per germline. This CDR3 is CASSLTRERTDTQYF. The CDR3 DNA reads TGCGCCAGCAGCTTGACGCGGGAGCGGACAGATACGCAGTATTTT.